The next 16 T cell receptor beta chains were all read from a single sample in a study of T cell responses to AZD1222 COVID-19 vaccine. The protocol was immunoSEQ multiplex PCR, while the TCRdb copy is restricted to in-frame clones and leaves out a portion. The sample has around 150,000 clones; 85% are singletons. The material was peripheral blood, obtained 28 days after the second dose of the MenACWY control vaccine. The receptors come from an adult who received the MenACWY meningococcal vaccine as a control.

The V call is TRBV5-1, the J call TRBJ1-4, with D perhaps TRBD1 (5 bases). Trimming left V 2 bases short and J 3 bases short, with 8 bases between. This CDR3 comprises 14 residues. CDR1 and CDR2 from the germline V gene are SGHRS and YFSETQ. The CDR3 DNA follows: TGCGCCAGCAGCTTCGGGGACCCTAATGAAAAACTGTTTTTT. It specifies CASSFGDPNEKLFF.

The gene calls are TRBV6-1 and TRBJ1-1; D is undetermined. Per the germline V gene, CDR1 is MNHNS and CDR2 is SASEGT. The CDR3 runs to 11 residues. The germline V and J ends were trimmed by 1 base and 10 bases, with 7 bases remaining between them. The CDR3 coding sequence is TGTGCCAGCAGTGAAGGGGGTGCAGCTTTCTTT. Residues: CASSEGGAAFF.

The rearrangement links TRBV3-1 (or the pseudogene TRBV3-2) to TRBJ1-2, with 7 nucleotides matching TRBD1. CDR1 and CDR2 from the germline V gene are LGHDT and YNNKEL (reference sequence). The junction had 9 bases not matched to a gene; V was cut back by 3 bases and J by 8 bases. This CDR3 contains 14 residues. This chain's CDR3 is CASSHRGGTGGYTF. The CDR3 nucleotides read TGTGCCAGCAGCCATCGAGGGGGCACCGGAGGCTACACCTTC.

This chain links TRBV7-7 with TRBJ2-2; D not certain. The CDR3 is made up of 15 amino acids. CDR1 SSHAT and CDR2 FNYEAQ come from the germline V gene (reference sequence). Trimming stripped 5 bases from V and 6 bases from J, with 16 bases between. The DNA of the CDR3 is TGTGCCAGCAGCGCCACCCCCCCTCCAGCCGGGGAGCTGTTTTTT. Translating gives CASSATPPPAGELFF.

DNA for the CDR3: TGTGCCAGCAGTAACGTGAACAGGGGGTTTTATGGCTACACCTTC. Translating gives CASSNVNRGFYGYTF. The gene calls are TRBV6-6 and TRBJ1-2, with 8 bases fitting TRBD1. The germline gives CDR1 MNHNY, CDR2 SVGAGI (reference sequence). CDR3 size: 15 residues. V gave up 5 bases and J gave up 5 bases; unmatched junction bases: 10.

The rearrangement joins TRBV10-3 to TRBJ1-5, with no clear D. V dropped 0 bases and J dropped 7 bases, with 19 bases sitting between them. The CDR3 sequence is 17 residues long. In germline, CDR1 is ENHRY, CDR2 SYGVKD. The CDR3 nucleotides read TGTGCCATCAGTGAGTCGGGCGGAGAGGCAATACGACAGCCCCAGCATTTT. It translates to CAISESGGEAIRQPQHF.

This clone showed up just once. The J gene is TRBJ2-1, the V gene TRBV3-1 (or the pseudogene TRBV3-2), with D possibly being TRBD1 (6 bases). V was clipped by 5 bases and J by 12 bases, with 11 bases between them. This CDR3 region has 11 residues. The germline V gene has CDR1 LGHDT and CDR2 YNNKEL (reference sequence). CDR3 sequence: CASSSIQGQFF. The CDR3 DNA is TGTGCCAGCAGCTCTATACAGGGGCAGTTCTTC.

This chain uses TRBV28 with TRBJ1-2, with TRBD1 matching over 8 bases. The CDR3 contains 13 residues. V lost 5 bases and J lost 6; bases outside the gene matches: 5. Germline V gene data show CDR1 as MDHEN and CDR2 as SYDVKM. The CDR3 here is CASSPGGVNGYTF. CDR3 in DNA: TGTGCCAGCAGTCCAGGGGGCGTGAATGGCTACACCTTC.

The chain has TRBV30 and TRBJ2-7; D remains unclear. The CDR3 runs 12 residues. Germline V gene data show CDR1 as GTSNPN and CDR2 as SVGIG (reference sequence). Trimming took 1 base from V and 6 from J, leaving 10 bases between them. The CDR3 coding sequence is TGTGCCTGGAGTGGTTACTCCGGCGAGCAGTACTTC. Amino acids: CAWSGYSGEQYF.

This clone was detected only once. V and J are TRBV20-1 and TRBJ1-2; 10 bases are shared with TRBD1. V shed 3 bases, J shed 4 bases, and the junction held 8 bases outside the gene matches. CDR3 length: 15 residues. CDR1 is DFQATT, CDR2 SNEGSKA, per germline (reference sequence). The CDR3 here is CSASRGTGVGYGYTF. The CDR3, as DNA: TGCAGTGCTAGTCGGGGGACAGGGGTGGGCTATGGCTACACCTTC.

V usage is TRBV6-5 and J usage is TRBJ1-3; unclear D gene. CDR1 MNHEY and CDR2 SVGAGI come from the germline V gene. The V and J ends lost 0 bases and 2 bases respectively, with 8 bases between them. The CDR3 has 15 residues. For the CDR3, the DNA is TGTGCCAGCAGTTACTCGTTAGGGCCTGGAAACACCATATATTTT. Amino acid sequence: CASSYSLGPGNTIYF.

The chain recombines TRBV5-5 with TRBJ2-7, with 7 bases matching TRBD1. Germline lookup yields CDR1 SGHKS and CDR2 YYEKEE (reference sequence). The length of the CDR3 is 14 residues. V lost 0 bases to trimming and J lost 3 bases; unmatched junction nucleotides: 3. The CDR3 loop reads CASSLVGQVYEQYV. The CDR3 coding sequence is TGTGCCAGCAGCTTGGTTGGACAGGTCTACGAGCAGTACGTC.

The CDR3 DNA reads TGTGCCAGTAGTATGTGGGGGGGCGGGACAGATACGCAGTATTTT. This codes for CASSMWGGGTDTQYF. The chain combines TRBV19 with TRBJ2-3, with D perhaps TRBD2 (7 bases). Deletions cut 3 bases from V and 3 bases from J, with 13 bases between. The CDR3 has 15 residues. Looked up from germline, CDR1 is LNHDA and CDR2 is SQIVND (reference sequence).

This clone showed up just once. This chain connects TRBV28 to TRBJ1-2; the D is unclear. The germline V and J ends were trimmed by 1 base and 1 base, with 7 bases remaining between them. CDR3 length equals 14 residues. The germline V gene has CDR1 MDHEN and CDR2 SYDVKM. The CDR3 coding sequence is TGTGCCAGCAGTTTATATCACCTTAACTATGGCTACACCTTC. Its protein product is CASSLYHLNYGYTF.

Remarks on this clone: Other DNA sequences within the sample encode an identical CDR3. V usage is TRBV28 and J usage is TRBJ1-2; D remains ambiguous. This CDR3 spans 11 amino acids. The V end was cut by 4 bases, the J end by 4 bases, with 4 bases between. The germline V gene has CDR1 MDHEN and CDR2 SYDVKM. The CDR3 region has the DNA TGTGCCAGCAGTTCACTCTATGGCTACACCTTC. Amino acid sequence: CASSSLYGYTF.

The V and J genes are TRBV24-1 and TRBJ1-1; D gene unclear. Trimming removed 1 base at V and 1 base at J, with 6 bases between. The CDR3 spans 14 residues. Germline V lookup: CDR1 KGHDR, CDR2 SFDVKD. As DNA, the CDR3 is TGTGCCACCAGTGATTTTCCCAGGAACACTGAAGCTTTCTTT. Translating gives CATSDFPRNTEAFF.